This entry concerns a single T cell receptor (beta chain). Authors' methods: Amplification of reference gene primers provided the estimated nucleated cell counts. The assay was immunoSEQ multiplex PCR, and TCRdb's table has in-frame clones only and misses some. The V and J calls and clone size are taken from that table; D and trimming were inferred from the DNA. The sample shows some 200,000 clones, around 86% of them seen only once. The entry originates in a study of blood T cell repertoires in COVID-19. The length of the CDR3 is 15 residues. Germline loops: CDR1 KGHDR, CDR2 SFDVKD. J gave up 2 bases and V 6 bases, and 5 bases lay outside the gene matches.

Sequencing was performed on peripheral blood. This chain uses TRBV24-1 with TRBJ2-1, with 8 bases identical to TRBD1. This clonotype was obtained from a woman at least 80 years old in a cohort sampled during active or convalescent COVID-19. The CDR3: CATSKGTGPYNEQFF. The CDR3 DNA reads as TGTGCCACCAGTAAGGGGACAGGACCCTACAATGAGCAGTTCTTC.